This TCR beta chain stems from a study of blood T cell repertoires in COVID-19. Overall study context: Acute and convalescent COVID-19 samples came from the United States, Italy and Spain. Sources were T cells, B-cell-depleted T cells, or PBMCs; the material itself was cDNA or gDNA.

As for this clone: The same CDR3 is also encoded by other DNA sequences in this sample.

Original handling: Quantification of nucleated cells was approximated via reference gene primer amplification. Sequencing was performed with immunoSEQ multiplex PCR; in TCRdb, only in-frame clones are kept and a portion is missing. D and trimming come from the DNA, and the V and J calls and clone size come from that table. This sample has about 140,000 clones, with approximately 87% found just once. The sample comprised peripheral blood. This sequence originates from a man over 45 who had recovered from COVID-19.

CDR3 coding DNA: TGTGCCAGCAGTTACTCGGTACTGTCCCACAATGAGCAGTTCTTC. Translation: CASSYSVLSHNEQFF. The rearrangement uses TRBV6-2 or TRBV6-3 and TRBJ2-1; D is ambiguous. Germline V gene sequence: CDR1 MNHEY, CDR2 SVGEGT. This CDR3 contains 15 residues. V lost 0 bases, J lost 5 bases, and 11 bases lay in between.